These 32 T cell receptor beta chains were all obtained from the same sample, sequenced in a study of blood T cells in healthy people across ages. Then a second PCR, running roughly 7 to 12 cycles, was carried out with a sample-barcoded 5' primer and a J-beta primer mix. A single record per CDR3 protein comes from TCRdb applying MiXCR to the 5' RACE reads. The repertoire includes roughly 800,000 distinct CDR3 sequences, 55% to 70% of them detected once, and around 20% sits in the top ten. The sample comprised blood. The origin of the receptors is a young man in good health.

In its sample, this clonotype was seen a few times. The chain employs TRBV20-1 and TRBJ2-7; the match to TRBD2 covers 7 bases. This CDR3 region has 14 residues. In germline, CDR1 is DFQATT, CDR2 SNEGSKA (reference sequence). V trimming: 6 bases; J trimming: 0 bases; junction bases outside the gene matches: 8. The CDR3 DNA sequence: TGCAGTGCCGATCGGGGGGTTAGCTCCTACGAGCAGTACTTC. As protein: CSADRGVSSYEQYF.

This clonotype was seen once. At one end, the junction sequence differs from germline, possibly due to a read error. This chain connects TRBV4-2 to TRBJ2-7; 7 bases agree with TRBD2. There are 11 residues in the CDR3. The V gene's germline CDR1 is LGHNA and CDR2 YNFKEQ. The CDR3 sequence is CVSSGTYEQYF. CDR3 bases: TGTGTCAGCAGCGGGACTTACGAGCAGTACTTC.

The rearrangement links TRBV12-3 or TRBV12-4 to TRBJ2-2; the D gene is possibly TRBD1 (5 bases). The CDR3 runs to 15 residues. With 3 bases removed from V and 8 bases from J, the gap between germline ends came to 16 bases. In nucleotides, the CDR3 is TGTGCCAGCAGTTTTCCGAATCGACAGCCAGGGGAGCTGTTTTTT. Translating it yields CASSFPNRQPGELFF.

The rearrangement links TRBV4-2 to TRBJ1-5, with unresolved D. The CDR3 contains 15 residues. V was cut by 1 base and J by 2 bases, with 9 bases left in between. Germline V gives CDR1 LGHNA, CDR2 YNFKEQ. The CDR3 bases are TGTGCCAGCAGCCAAGGAGAGGGAGGCAATCAGCCCCAGCATTTT. Amino acid sequence: CASSQGEGGNQPQHF.

This rearrangement joins TRBV5-1 to TRBJ2-7; 11 nucleotides line up with TRBD1. The V gene end was trimmed by 4 bases and the J gene end by 6 bases; junction bases not matched to a gene: 3. This CDR3 comprises 13 residues. The germline CDR1 and CDR2 sequences are SGHRS and YFSETQ. The CDR3 loop is CASSGTGGLEQYF. CDR3 sequence (DNA): TGCGCCAGCAGCGGGACAGGGGGGCTCGAGCAGTACTTC.

The rearrangement uses TRBV7-2 and TRBJ2-5; D is ambiguous. The CDR3 sequence is 14 residues long. Germline assignment: CDR1 SGHTA and CDR2 FQGNSA. Between the trimmed V and J ends, which lost 3 bases and 5 bases, there was a span of 13 bases. CDR3 DNA: TGTGCCAGCAGCTTGGGTCTGGACGGGGAGACCCAGTACTTC. Its protein product is CASSLGLDGETQYF.

The V gene is TRBV7-6, the J gene TRBJ2-4, with D possibly matching TRBD2 (7 bases). TRBJ2-5 matches the DNA end more closely, so the J call is doubtful. Germline V CDR1 and CDR2: SGHVS, FNYEAQ. The CDR3 covers 16 residues. The DNA for the CDR3 is TGTGCCAGCAGCTTAGTAGGGGGGGGCCTTACAGAGACCCAGTACTTC. It translates to CASSLVGGGLTETQYF.

The chain couples TRBV27 to TRBJ1-5; D is possibly TRBD1 (6 bases). Germline loops: CDR1 MNHEY, CDR2 SMNVEV (reference sequence). The V end was cut by 11 bases, the J end by 0 bases, with 14 bases between. There are 14 residues in the CDR3. The CDR3 DNA sequence: TGTGCCGGCCAACAGGGAAATAGCAATCAGCCCCAGCATTTT. Its translation: CAGQQGNSNQPQHF.

The CDR3 reads CASSQTYTDTQYF. The DNA for the CDR3 is TGTGCCAGCAGCCAGACCTACACAGATACGCAGTATTTT. The V and J genes are TRBV6-5 and TRBJ2-3; the D is unclear. CDR1 and CDR2 (germline): MNHEY, SVGAGI. The CDR3 spans 13 residues. V lost 6 bases to trimming and J lost 2 bases, with 9 bases between them.

The rearrangement uses TRBV29-1 and TRBJ2-3; D uncertain. The germline gives CDR1 SQVTM, CDR2 ANQGSEA. Trimming removed 2 bases at V and 4 bases at J, with 7 bases between. This CDR3 region has 12 residues. The CDR3, as DNA: TGCAGCGTTGAACTTAGTGCAGATACGCAGTATTTT. Protein sequence: CSVELSADTQYF.

Regarding this clonotype: It may be a read error: a sequence one base away is much more abundant. The chain combines TRBV10-3 with TRBJ1-1; 7 bases line up with TRBD1. CDR3 length: 13 amino acids. Looked up from germline, CDR1 is ENHRY and CDR2 is SYGVKD. In nucleotides, the CDR3 is TGTGCCATCAGTCGGGACAGAGACACTGTAGCTTTCTTT. Translation gives CAISRDRDTVAFF.

Only one count was recorded for this clonotype. This sequence joins TRBV20-1 and TRBJ2-2; 9 bases fit TRBD2. Trimming removed 5 bases from V and 6 bases from J; junction bases left unmatched: 13. The germline V gene has CDR1 DFQATT and CDR2 SNEGSKA (reference sequence). This CDR3 is 16 amino acids long. Here the CDR3 reads CSAALAGSSGAGELFF. CDR3 DNA: TGCAGTGCTGCTCTAGCCGGGTCTAGCGGGGCCGGGGAGCTGTTTTTT.

This clonotype was picked up a small number of times. The chain is built from TRBV29-1 and TRBJ2-1, with 9 bases fitting TRBD2. Germline assignment: CDR1 SQVTM and CDR2 ANQGSEA. The CDR3 consists of 14 residues. In DNA form, the CDR3 reads TGCAGTCTTCTGGGGCTAGCGGGAACCAATGAGCAGTTCTTC. Its translation is CSLLGLAGTNEQFF.

Note on this clonotype: Mismatch with germline at one junction end may stem from a read error. The chain joins TRBV28 to TRBJ2-5, with 9 bases lining up with TRBD1. CDR1 and CDR2 (germline): MDHEN, SYDVKM. The CDR3 has 15 amino acids. CDR3 in DNA: TGTGTCAGCAGTAATACAGGGGGCGCGGGGGAGACCCAGTACTTC. Translation gives CVSSNTGGAGETQYF.

The rearrangement links TRBV4-1 to TRBJ2-1; perhaps TRBD2 as D (5 bases). Trimming shortened V by 0 bases and J by 7 bases, and 19 bases separated the two germline ends. The CDR3 spans 17 residues. In germline, CDR1 is MGHRA, CDR2 YSYEKL. CDR3 amino acids: CASSQEGSGSGWNEQFF. The DNA for the CDR3 is TGCGCCAGCAGCCAAGAAGGCAGTGGGAGTGGGTGGAATGAGCAGTTCTTC.

The chain carries TRBV7-6 and TRBJ2-3, with 11 bases fitting TRBD2. Germline V gene lookup returns CDR1 SGHVS and CDR2 FNYEAQ. The CDR3 is made up of 17 amino acids. The junction had 7 bases not matched to a gene; V was cut back by 0 bases and J by 5 bases. CDR3 residues: CASSLAETSGIEDTQYF. CDR3 sequence (DNA): TGTGCCAGCAGCTTAGCGGAGACTAGCGGGATCGAAGATACGCAGTATTTT.

The chain uses TRBV5-1 and TRBJ1-6, with D tentatively TRBD1 (5 bases). Germline V gene sequence: CDR1 SGHRS, CDR2 YFSETQ. Trimming left V 4 bases short and J 3 bases short, with 14 bases between. The CDR3 covers 16 residues. In DNA form, the CDR3 reads TGCGCCAGCAGCCCCTCGACAGACCTCTATAATTCACCCCTCCACTTT. It encodes CASSPSTDLYNSPLHF.

The chain recombines TRBV20-1 with TRBJ1-5; 8 bases match TRBD1. The CDR3 length is 14 residues. Per germline, CDR1 DFQATT and CDR2 SNEGSKA (reference sequence). V shed 4 bases and J 2 bases; nucleotides not matched to a gene: 4. For the CDR3, the DNA is TGCAGTGCTAATGAGGACAGGGGCAATCAGCCCCAGCATTTT. Translated: CSANEDRGNQPQHF.

This clonotype was counted between two and nine times. The chain uses TRBV6-1 and TRBJ2-5; tentative D call: TRBD1 (6 bases). In germline, CDR1 is MNHNS, CDR2 SASEGT. This CDR3 region has 13 residues. Trimming pared 9 bases from V and 5 bases from J, leaving 16 bases between. CDR3 in DNA: TGTGCCAGGGGGGCACAGGGACGGGAGACCCAGTACTTC. This codes for CARGAQGRETQYF.

This clonotype has a handful of counts. V usage is TRBV28 and J usage is TRBJ2-7; no clear D. Germline CDR1 MDHEN, CDR2 SYDVKM. V was shortened by 10 bases and J by 3 bases, with 10 bases between the two germline ends. CDR3 length equals 11 residues. The CDR3 nucleotides are TGTGCCACAGGACGGGTCTACGAGCAGTACTTC. Translation: CATGRVYEQYF.

The chain links TRBV7-9 to TRBJ2-1, with 9 bases matching TRBD2. This CDR3 region has 15 residues. V shed 4 bases and J 4 bases; nucleotides not matched to a gene: 5. CDR1 and CDR2 (germline): SEHNR, FQNEAQ (reference sequence). The CDR3 nucleotides are TGTGCCAGCAGCTCCAGCGGGGGGACGTACAATGAGCAGTTCTTC. The encoded protein is CASSSSGGTYNEQFF.

The chain links TRBV20-1 to TRBJ2-5, with 7 bases matching TRBD2. CDR3 length: 17 amino acids. Looked up from germline, CDR1 is DFQATT and CDR2 is SNEGSKA (reference sequence). V gave up 0 bases and J gave up 4 bases; unmatched junction bases: 14. The DNA for the CDR3 is TGCAGTGCTAGAGATCTAGTAGGCGGGAGTTGGGCAGAGACCCAGTACTTC. This codes for CSARDLVGGSWAETQYF.

The CDR3 sequence is CASSLFTENTEAFF. The CDR3 DNA follows: TGTGCCAGCAGTTTGTTCACGGAGAACACTGAAGCTTTCTTT. The chain is built from TRBV12-3 or TRBV12-4 and TRBJ1-1; D not certain. V shed 3 bases and J shed 1 base, with 9 bases lying between them. The length of the CDR3 is 14 residues.

This clonotype has more than one count but fewer than ten. The genes are TRBV5-6 and TRBJ2-1, with TRBD2 identical over 9 bases. Trimming removed 4 bases from V and 15 bases from J; junction bases left unmatched: 17. The CDR3 sequence is 15 residues long. Germline V lookup: CDR1 SGHDT, CDR2 YYEEEE. CDR3: CASSPRLAEPPGSFF. The CDR3 coding sequence is TGTGCCAGCAGCCCGCGACTAGCGGAGCCCCCCGGGTCGTTCTTC.

This clonotype turned up a few times. The chain is built from TRBV29-1 and TRBJ1-1, with 9 nucleotides matching TRBD1. CDR3 size: 14 residues. Germline V lookup: CDR1 SQVTM, CDR2 ANQGSEA. Trimming at V came to 6 bases and at J to 3 bases, leaving 8 bases not matched to a gene. The CDR3 protein is CSVRAWTGDTEAFF. CDR3 nucleotides: TGCAGCGTACGCGCTTGGACAGGGGACACTGAAGCTTTCTTT.

CDR3 DNA sequence: TGCAGTGCTAAGGGGACAGGGTTTAACGAGCAGTACTTC. This codes for CSAKGTGFNEQYF. J is TRBJ2-7 and V is TRBV20-1; 9 nucleotides match TRBD1. CDR1 is DFQATT and CDR2 is SNEGSKA in the germline V gene (reference sequence). The CDR3 totals 13 residues. J lost 5 bases, V lost 4 bases, and 6 bases had no gene match.

This clonotype has a handful of counts. The CDR3 nucleotides are TGTGCCAGCAGCCGTCGGGGGGTCCAAGAGACCCAGTACTTC. As protein: CASSRRGVQETQYF. This chain links TRBV3-1 with TRBJ2-5, with 7 bases matching TRBD2. This CDR3 comprises 14 residues. J lost 1 base, V lost 4 bases, and 3 bases had no gene match. Per the germline V gene, CDR1 is LGHDT and CDR2 is YNNKEL (reference sequence).

This clonotype was seen only a few times. The V call is TRBV5-1, the J call TRBJ2-5, with a possible D match to TRBD1 (6 bases). Trimming stripped 4 bases from V and 7 bases from J, with 26 bases between. This CDR3 spans 17 amino acids. Germline V lookup: CDR1 SGHRS, CDR2 YFSETQ. CDR3 amino acids: CASSLSTGQLPLGTQYF. In DNA, the CDR3 is TGCGCCAGCAGCCTCTCCACCGGACAGTTACCCTTAGGGACCCAGTACTTC.

This chain links TRBV7-2 with TRBJ2-1, with TRBD2 matching over 12 bases. Germline CDR1 SGHTA, CDR2 FQGNSA. The J segment lost 9 bases and the V segment lost 5 bases, leaving 5 bases of the junction unmatched. This CDR3 has 14 residues. In nucleotides, the CDR3 is TGTGCCAGCAGCCCCGGACTAGCGGGAAGTGAGCAGTTCTTC. It specifies CASSPGLAGSEQFF.

The V and J genes are TRBV7-9 and TRBJ2-4, with D possibly TRBD1 on 5 matching bases. With the DNA end fitting TRBJ2-7 better, the J assignment may be wrong. Per germline, CDR1 SEHNR and CDR2 FQNEAQ (reference sequence). This CDR3 comprises 13 residues. This CDR3 is CASSLGRAHEQYF. The CDR3 DNA is TGTGCCAGCAGCTTGGGCAGGGCCCACGAGCAGTACTTC.

V is TRBV4-2 and J is TRBJ1-1; 7 bases align to TRBD1. The CDR3 spans 17 residues. V was clipped by 4 bases and J by 10 bases; unmatched bases: 21. Germline CDR1 LGHNA, CDR2 YNFKEQ. CDR3: CASSPGLLVGQGGGAFF. The CDR3 nucleotides read TGTGCCAGCAGCCCAGGTTTGCTGGTTGGGCAGGGGGGAGGAGCTTTCTTT.

The rearrangement joins TRBV3-1 to TRBJ2-1; D unclear. V was shortened by 5 bases and J by 3 bases, with 11 bases between the two germline ends. The CDR3 covers 14 residues. Per germline, CDR1 LGHDT and CDR2 YNNKEL (reference sequence). This chain's CDR3 is CASSIRTVYNEQFF. For the CDR3, the DNA is TGTGCCAGCAGCATCCGGACCGTCTACAATGAGCAGTTCTTC.